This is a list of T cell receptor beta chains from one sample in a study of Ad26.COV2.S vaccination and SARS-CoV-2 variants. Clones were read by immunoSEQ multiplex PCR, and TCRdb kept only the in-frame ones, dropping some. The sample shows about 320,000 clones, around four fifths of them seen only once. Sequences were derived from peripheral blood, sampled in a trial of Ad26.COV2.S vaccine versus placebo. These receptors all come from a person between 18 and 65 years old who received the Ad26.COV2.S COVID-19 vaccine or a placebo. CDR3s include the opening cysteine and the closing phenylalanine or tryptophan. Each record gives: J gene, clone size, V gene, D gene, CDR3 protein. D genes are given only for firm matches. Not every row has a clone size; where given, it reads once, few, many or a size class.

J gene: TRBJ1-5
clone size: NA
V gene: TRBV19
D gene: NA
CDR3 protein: CASSLGWVLLNQPQHF

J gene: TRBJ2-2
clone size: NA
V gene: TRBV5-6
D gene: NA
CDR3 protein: CASSLGHVTGELFF

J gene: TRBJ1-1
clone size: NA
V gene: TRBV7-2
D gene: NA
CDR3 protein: CASSLVMGNTEAFF

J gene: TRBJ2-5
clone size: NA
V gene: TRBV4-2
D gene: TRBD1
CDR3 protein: CASSQDRGSETQYF

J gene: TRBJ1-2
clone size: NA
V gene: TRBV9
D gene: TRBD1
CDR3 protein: CASRGQGNGYTF

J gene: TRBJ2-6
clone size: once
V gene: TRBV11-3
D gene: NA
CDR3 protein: CASSLVMAGPGANVLTF

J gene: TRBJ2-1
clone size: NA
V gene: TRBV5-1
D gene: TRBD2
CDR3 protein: CASSYPGTSGGRNEQFF

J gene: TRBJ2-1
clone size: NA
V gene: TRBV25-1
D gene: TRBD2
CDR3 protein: CASSPSGGNEQFF

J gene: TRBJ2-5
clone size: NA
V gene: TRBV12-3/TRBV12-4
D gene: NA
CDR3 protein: CASGRTGETQYF

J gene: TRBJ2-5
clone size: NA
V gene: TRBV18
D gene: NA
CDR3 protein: CASSPVRQSTQETQYF

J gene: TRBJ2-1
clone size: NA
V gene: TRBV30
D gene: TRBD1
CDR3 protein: CAWGHRGNEQFF

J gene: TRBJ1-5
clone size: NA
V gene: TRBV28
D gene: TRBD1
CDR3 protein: CASSPTGQISQPQHF

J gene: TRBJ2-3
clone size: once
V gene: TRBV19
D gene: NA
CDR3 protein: CASSSSWGGLADTQYF

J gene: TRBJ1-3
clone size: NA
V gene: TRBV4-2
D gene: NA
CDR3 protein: CASSHPTWISGNTIYF

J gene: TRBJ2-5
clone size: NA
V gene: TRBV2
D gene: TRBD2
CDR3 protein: CASSEIILAVKQETQYF

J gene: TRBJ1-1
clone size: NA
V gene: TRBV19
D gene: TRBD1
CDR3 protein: CASRSLRDRAPEAFF

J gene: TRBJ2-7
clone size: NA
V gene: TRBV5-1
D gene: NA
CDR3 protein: CASSSRQADYEQYF

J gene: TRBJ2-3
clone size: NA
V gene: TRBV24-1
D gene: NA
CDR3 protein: CATAGTLSTDTQYF

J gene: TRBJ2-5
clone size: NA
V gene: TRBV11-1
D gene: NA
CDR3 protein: CASSVRGQETQYF

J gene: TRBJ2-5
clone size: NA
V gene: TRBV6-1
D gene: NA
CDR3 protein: CASSEFRGGETQYF

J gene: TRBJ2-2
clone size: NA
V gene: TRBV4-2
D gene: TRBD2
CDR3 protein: CASSQRTSMAGELFF

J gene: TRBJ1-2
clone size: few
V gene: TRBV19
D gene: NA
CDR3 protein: CASKPGANPYGYTF

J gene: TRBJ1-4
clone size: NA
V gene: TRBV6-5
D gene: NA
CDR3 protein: CASSTQDSEKLFF

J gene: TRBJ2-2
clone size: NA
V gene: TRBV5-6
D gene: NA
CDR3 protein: CASSLYRWELFF

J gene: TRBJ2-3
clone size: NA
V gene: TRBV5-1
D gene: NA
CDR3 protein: CASSLTELTDTQYF

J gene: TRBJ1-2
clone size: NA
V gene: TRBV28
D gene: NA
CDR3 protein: CASSPVGAWEWGYGYTF

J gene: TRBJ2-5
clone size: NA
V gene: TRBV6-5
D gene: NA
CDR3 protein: CASTQRGRETQYF

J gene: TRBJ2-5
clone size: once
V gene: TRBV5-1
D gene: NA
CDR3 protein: CASSLEQETQYF

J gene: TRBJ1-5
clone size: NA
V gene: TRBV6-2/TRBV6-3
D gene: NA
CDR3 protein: CASSYSETYQPQHF

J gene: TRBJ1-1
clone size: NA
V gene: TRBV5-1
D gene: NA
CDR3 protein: CASSPEAVLNTEAFF

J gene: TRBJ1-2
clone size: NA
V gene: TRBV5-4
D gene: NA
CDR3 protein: CASSDPDSPYNYGYTF

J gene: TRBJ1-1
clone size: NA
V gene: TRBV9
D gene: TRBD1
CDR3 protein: CASSVGVTGVVGTEAFF

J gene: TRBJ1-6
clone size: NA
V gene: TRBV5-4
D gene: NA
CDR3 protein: CASSLWGNSPLHF

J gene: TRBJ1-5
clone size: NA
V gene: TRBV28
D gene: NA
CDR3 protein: CASSDRERRPNQPQHF

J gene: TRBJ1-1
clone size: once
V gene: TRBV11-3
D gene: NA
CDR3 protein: CASSFGPSASTEAFF

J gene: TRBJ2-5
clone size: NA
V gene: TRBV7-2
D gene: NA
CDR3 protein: CASSLGGPAGETQYF

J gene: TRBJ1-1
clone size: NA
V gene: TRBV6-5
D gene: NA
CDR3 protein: CASRPTDLRNTEAFF

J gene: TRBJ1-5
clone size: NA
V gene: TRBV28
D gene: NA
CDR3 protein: CASSLGSVRGGTQPQHF

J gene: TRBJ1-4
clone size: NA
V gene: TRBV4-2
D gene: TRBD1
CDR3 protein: CASSEGAVATNEKLFF

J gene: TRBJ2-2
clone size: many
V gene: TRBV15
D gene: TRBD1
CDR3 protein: CATSRDWTGMTGELFF

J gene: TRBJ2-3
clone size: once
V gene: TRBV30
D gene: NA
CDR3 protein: CAWSLQRDTQYF

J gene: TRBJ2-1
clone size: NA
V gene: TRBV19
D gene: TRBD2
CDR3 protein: CASSSGGDYNEQFF

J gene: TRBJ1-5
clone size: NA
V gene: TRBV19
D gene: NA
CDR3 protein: CASSPGVGQPQHF

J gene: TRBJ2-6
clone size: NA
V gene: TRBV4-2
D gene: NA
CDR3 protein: CASSQERIIERGFSGANVLTF

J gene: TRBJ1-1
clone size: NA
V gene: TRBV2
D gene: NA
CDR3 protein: CASEDRRYTEAFF

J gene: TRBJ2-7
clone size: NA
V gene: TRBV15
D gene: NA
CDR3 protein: CATSRPNQGEEQYF

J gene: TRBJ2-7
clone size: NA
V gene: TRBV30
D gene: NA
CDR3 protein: CAWSAAARKLYEQYF

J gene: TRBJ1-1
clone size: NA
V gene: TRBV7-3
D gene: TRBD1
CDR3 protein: CASSADRETEAFF

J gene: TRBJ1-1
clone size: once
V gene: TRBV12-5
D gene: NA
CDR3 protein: CASGFGGYTEAFF

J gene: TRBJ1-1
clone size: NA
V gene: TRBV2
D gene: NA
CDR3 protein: CATAREGNTEAFF